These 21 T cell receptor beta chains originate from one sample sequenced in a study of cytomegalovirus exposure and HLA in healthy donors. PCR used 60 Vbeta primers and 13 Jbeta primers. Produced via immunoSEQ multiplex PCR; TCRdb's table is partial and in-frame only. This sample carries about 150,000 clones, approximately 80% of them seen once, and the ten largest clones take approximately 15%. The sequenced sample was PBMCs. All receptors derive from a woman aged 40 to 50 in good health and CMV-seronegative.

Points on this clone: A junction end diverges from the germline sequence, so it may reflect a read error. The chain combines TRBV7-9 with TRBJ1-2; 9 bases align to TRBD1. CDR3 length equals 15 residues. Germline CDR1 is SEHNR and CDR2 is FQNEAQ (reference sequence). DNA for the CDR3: TGTTCCAGCAGCCCACAGGGACAGGGAAACTATGGCTACACCTTC. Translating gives CSSSPQGQGNYGYTF. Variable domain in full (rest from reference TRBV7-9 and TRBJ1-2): DTGVSQNPRHKITKRGQNVTFRCDPISEHNRLYWYRQTLGQGPEFLTYFQNEAQLEKSRLLSDRFSAERPKGSFSTLEIQRTEQGDSAMYLCSSSPQGQGNYGYTFGSGTRLTVV.

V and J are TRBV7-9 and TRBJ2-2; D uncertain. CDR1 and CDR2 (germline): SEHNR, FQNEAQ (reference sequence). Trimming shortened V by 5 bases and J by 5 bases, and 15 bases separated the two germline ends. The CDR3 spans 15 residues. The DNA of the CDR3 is TGTGCCAGCAGCCGTTCTTTTAGAGAGACCGGGGAGCTGTTTTTT. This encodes CASSRSFRETGELFF.

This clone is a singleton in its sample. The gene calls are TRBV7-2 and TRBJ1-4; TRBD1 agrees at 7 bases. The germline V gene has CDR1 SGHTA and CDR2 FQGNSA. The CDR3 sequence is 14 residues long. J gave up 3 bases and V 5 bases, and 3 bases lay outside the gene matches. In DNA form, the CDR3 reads TGTGCCAGCAGCCGACAGGGATCTAATGAAAAACTGTTTTTT. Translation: CASSRQGSNEKLFF.

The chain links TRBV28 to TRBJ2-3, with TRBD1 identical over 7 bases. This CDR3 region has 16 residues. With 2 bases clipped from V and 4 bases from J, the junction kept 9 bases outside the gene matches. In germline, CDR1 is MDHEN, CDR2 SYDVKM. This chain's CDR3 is CASSLMRTGGADTQYF. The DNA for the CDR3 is TGTGCCAGCAGTTTAATGAGGACAGGTGGGGCAGATACGCAGTATTTT.

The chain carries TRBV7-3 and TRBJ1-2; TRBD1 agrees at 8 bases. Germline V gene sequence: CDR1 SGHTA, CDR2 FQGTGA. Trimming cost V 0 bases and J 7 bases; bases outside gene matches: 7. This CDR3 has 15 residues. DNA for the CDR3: TGTGCCAGCAGCTTAACGGCCAGGGGGCCGGGTGGCTACACCTTC. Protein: CASSLTARGPGGYTF. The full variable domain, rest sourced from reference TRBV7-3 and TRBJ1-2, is GAGVSQTPSNKVTEKGKYVELRCDPISGHTALYWYRQSLGQGPEFLIYFQGTGAADDSGLPNDRFFAVRPEGSVSTLKIQRTERGDSAVYLCASSLTARGPGGYTFGSGTRLTVV.

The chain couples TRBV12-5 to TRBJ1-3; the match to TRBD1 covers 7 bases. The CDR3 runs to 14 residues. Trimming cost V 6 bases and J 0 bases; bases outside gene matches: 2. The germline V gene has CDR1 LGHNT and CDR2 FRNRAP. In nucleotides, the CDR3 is TGTGCTAGTGGCGACAGGGCCTCTGGAAACACCATATATTTT. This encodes CASGDRASGNTIYF.

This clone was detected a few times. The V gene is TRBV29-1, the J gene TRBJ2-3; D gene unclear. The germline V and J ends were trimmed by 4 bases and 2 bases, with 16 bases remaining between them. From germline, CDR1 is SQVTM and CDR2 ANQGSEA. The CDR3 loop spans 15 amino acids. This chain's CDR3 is CSVVPLVGPTDTQYF. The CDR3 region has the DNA TGCAGCGTTGTACCCCTAGTCGGCCCCACAGATACGCAGTATTTT.

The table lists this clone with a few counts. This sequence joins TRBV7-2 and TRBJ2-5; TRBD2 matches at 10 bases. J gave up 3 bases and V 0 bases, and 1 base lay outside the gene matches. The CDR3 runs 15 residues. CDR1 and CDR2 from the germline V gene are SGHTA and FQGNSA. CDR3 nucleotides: TGTGCCAGCAGCTTAGCCCTAGCGGGGGAAGAGACCCAGTACTTC. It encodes CASSLALAGEETQYF.

The DNA of the CDR3 is TGTGCCAGCAGATCCGGGACAGGGAGGTTGGTGCAGTACTTC. Amino acid sequence: CASRSGTGRLVQYF. This rearrangement joins TRBV5-6 to TRBJ2-7; 9 bases align to TRBD1. CDR1 and CDR2 from the germline V gene are SGHDT and YYEEEE. The V gene end was trimmed by 5 bases and the J gene end by 9 bases; junction bases not matched to a gene: 12. This CDR3 spans 14 amino acids.

In nucleotides, the CDR3 is TGTGCCAGCAGAGGGGCGGGAGTGGGTCAAGAGACCCAGTACTTC. It specifies CASRGAGVGQETQYF. This chain uses TRBV28 with TRBJ2-5; the match to TRBD2 covers 7 bases. Germline V gene data show CDR1 as MDHEN and CDR2 as SYDVKM. CDR3 length: 15 amino acids. V trimming: 6 bases; J trimming: 2 bases; junction bases outside the gene matches: 9.

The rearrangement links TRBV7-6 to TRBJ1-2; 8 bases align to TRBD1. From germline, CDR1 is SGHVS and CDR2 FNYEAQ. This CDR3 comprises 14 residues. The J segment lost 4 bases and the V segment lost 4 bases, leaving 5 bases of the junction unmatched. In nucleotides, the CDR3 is TGTGCCAGCAGCTCAGATGACAGGGGCTATGGCTACACCTTC. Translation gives CASSSDDRGYGYTF.

CDR3 DNA sequence: TGCGCCAGCAGCCAAGAATATTTAGGGGGAGGGACGTATGCCGGGGAGCTGTTTTTT. Amino acid sequence: CASSQEYLGGGTYAGELFF. The chain has TRBV4-3 and TRBJ2-2; D is possibly TRBD2 (7 bases). Between the trimmed V and J ends, which lost 0 bases and 6 bases, there was a span of 23 bases. CDR1 LGHNA and CDR2 YSLEER come from the germline V gene. The CDR3 sequence is 19 residues long.

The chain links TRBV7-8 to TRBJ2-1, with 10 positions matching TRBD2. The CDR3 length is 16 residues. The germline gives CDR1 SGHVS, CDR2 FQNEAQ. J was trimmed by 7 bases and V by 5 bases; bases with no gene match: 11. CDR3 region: CASSPVQREGRNEQFF. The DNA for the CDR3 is TGTGCCAGCAGCCCAGTTCAGCGGGAGGGCCGGAATGAGCAGTTCTTC.

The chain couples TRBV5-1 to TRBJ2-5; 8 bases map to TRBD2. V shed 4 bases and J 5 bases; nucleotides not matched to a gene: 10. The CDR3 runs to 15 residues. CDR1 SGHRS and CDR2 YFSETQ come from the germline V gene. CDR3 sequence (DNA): TGCGCCAGCAGCCCCGGGGGGGGAGACGTGGAGACCCAGTACTTC. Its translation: CASSPGGGDVETQYF.

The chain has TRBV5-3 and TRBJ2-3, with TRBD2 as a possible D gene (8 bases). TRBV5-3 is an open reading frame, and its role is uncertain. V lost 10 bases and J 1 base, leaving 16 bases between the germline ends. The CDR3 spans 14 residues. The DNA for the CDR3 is TGTGCCCCTCAGCGGGGGACAGGCACAGATACGCAGTATTTT. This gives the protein CAPQRGTGTDTQYF.

The CDR3 region is CASSGQGVTEAFF. The DNA for the CDR3 is TGTGCCAGCAGCGGACAGGGGGTAACTGAAGCTTTCTTT. This chain links TRBV7-9 with TRBJ1-1; TRBD1 agrees at 10 bases. Germline V lookup: CDR1 SEHNR, CDR2 FQNEAQ (reference sequence). CDR3 length equals 13 residues. Losses at the gene ends were 5 bases for V and 5 bases for J; bases not matched to a gene: 2.

The CDR3 here is CASSLDWWGTSGGKEQFF. For the CDR3, the DNA is TGTGCCAGCAGCTTAGATTGGTGGGGGACTAGCGGGGGGAAAGAGCAGTTCTTC. The chain is built from TRBV7-2 and TRBJ2-1, with 15 positions matching TRBD2. The CDR3 runs 18 residues. The trim removed 1 base at V and 10 bases at J, leaving 11 bases unmatched. CDR1 is SGHTA and CDR2 is FQGNSA in the germline V gene.

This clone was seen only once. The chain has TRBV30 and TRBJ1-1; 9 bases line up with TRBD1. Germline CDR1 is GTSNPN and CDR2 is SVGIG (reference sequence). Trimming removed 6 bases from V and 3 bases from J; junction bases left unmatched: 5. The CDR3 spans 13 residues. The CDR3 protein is CACRRTGDTEAFF. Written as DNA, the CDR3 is TGTGCCTGCCGCCGGACAGGGGACACTGAAGCTTTCTTT. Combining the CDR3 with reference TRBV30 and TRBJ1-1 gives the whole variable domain SQTIHQWPATLVQPVGSPLSLECTVEGTSNPNLYWYRQAAGRGLQLLFYSVGIGQISSEVPQNLSASRPQDRQFILSSKKLLLSDSGFYLCACRRTGDTEAFFGQGTRLTVV.

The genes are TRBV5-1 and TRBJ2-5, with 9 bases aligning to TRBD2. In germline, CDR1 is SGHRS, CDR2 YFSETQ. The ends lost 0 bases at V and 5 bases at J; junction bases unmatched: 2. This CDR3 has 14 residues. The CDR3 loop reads CASSLESGRETQYF. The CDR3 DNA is TGCGCCAGCAGCTTGGAAAGCGGGAGGGAGACCCAGTACTTC.

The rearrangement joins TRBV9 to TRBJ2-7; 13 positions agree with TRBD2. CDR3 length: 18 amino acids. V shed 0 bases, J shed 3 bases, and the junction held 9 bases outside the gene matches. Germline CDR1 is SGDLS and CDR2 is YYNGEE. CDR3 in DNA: TGTGCCAGCAGCGTAGATCAGAGAGGACTAGCGGGAGACTACGAGCAGTACTTC. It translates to CASSVDQRGLAGDYEQYF.

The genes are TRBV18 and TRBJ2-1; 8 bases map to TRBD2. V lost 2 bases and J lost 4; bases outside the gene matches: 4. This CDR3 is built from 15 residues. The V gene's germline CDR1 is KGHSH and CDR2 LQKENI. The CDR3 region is CASSPTGGPYNEQFF. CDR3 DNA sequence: TGTGCCAGCTCACCAACGGGGGGGCCTTACAATGAGCAGTTCTTC.